The sample holds many counts of the clone carrying this T cell receptor beta chain. What it binds is unknown. The record originates from a study of T cells in Graves' hyperthyroidism and ophthalmopathy. Study-level results: For ophthalmopathy, model prediction preceded onset by a median approximately 6 months.

RNA transcripts were the template for amplifying TCR beta CDR3 regions. Using the HTBI primer set, a first-round RT-PCR was run on the TCR CDR3. TCRdb passed the multiplex PCR reads through MiXCR, listing each CDR3 protein once. The table has roughly 520,000 distinct CDR3 sequences, around a quarter seen once. Clinical Activity Scores of at least 3, NOSPECS grades of at least 4 and durations under 3 months characterized ophthalmopathy patients. The sequence derives from a woman under 40 with Graves' ophthalmopathy. The sequenced sample consisted of blood.

The chain's CDR3 is CASSATGAQETQYF. The DNA of the CDR3 is TGTGCCAGCAGTGCAACAGGGGCACAAGAGACCCAGTACTTC. The chain couples TRBV6-1 to TRBJ2-5; 7 nucleotides align to TRBD1. J lost 2 bases, V lost 4 bases, and 4 bases had no gene match. The CDR3 runs to 14 residues. The germline CDR1 and CDR2 sequences are MNHNS and SASEGT.